The clone carrying this T cell receptor beta chain occurred many times. What it binds is not known. With 10-nucleotide random UMIs included, cDNA was synthesized by 5'RACE. TCRdb redid the calling of the 5' RACE reads with MiXCR, one entry per CDR3 protein. The sample shows about 62,000 distinct CDR3 sequences, about 3.5% of them seen only once. There are 15 residues in the CDR3. Germline-derived CDR1 and CDR2 are SGHRS and YFSETQ. Trimming at V came to 4 bases and at J to 2 bases, leaving 5 bases not matched to a gene. These data originate in a study of neurological immune-mediated disorders. For the study at large: In a group of some 35 multiple sclerosis patients, roughly 31 had the relapsing-remitting type and 3 had the secondary progressive type. Whole-study findings and limits: Multiple sclerosis was found to have the least TCR clonal expansion, below healthy controls, and HTLV-1-associated myelopathy the most.

The rearrangement uses TRBV5-1 and TRBJ2-7; TRBD2 matches at 11 bases. Sequenced material: PBMCs. This receptor was identified in a woman aged 50 to 65 with multiple sclerosis. CDR3 in amino acids: CASSTGTSGTYEQYF. CDR3 nucleotides: TGCGCCAGCAGCACCGGGACTAGCGGAACCTACGAGCAGTACTTC.